These 7 T cell receptor beta chains share one sample of origin, sequenced in a study of post-analysis software for immune sequencing data. Study observations and caveats: Among five TRBV segments more frequent in patients than controls were TRBV5-6, TRBV5-1 and TRBV20-1.

For these receptors, no antigen is known. cDNA libraries of TCR beta carried unique molecular identifiers. One entry per CDR3 protein results from TCRdb running MiXCR on the PCR reads. This sample yields approximately 460,000 distinct CDR3 sequences, of which over 35% are seen a single time; around 10% belongs to the top ten. Source material: blood. Receptors originate from a girl aged 10 to 17 with multiple sclerosis.

The sample holds a few counts of this clonotype. This sequence joins TRBV29-1 and TRBJ1-6, with TRBD1 matching 7 bases. Germline trimming cut 1 base from V and 10 bases from J; bases unmatched to any gene: 10. CDR1 and CDR2 from the germline V gene are SQVTM and ANQGSEA. The CDR3 spans 15 residues. In DNA, the CDR3 is TGCAGCGTTGAAGGGGCAGGGGGGACGGAATCACCCCTCCACTTT. Protein product: CSVEGAGGTESPLHF.

The gene calls are TRBV27 and TRBJ1-5, with TRBD1 matching over 7 bases. V was clipped by 5 bases and J by 1 base; unmatched bases: 5. The CDR3 sequence is 15 residues long. Germline V gene data show CDR1 as MNHEY and CDR2 as SMNVEV (reference sequence). In nucleotides, the CDR3 is TGTGCCAGCAGTCCTGAGGGGGCCAGCAATCAGCCCCAGCATTTT. Protein: CASSPEGASNQPQHF.

In its sample, this clonotype was seen a few times. V and J are TRBV11-1 and TRBJ2-7; 14 bases align to TRBD2. The CDR3 length is 17 residues. CDR1 SGHAT and CDR2 FQDESV come from the germline V gene (reference sequence). V lost 1 base, J lost 7 bases, and 9 bases stayed unmatched. The CDR3, as DNA: TGTGCCAGCAGCTTAGAGATTGGACTAGCGGGAGGTGATGAGCAGTACTTC. This sequence encodes CASSLEIGLAGGDEQYF.

V gene TRBV12-3 or TRBV12-4 combines with J gene TRBJ1-2; tentatively, D is TRBD1 (5 bases). Trimming left V 1 base short and J 6 bases short, with 12 bases between. This CDR3 comprises 14 residues. CDR3 coding DNA: TGTGCCAGCAGTTTAGTAGGGGACCCTCATGGCTACACCTTC. Its protein product is CASSLVGDPHGYTF.

The chain joins TRBV7-9 to TRBJ1-2; D not certain. The CDR3 has 15 amino acids. CDR1 and CDR2 from the germline V gene are SEHNR and FQNEAQ (reference sequence). With 1 base removed from V and 4 bases from J, the gap between germline ends came to 13 bases. The CDR3 spells CASSLESSSGYGYTF. DNA for the CDR3: TGTGCCAGCAGCTTAGAGTCCAGTTCGGGCTATGGCTACACCTTC. The entire variable domain, with the rest obtained from reference TRBV7-9 and TRBJ1-2, is as follows: DTGVSQNPRHKITKRGQNVTFRCDPISEHNRLYWYRQTLGQGPEFLTYFQNEAQLEKSRLLSDRFSAERPKGSFSTLEIQRTEQGDSAMYLCASSLESSSGYGYTFGSGTRLTVV.

As DNA, the CDR3 is TGTGCCAGCACCCGGACAGGGTCCGGGCCCCAGCATTTT. It codes for CASTRTGSGPQHF. The rearrangement links TRBV6-2 or TRBV6-3 to TRBJ1-5; 8 bases are a match to TRBD1. Germline loops: CDR1 MNHEY, CDR2 SVGEGT. V trimming: 7 bases; J trimming: 9 bases; junction bases outside the gene matches: 8. This CDR3 is built from 13 residues.

This clonotype was found a few times. The chain carries TRBV7-9 and TRBJ2-1; D gene ambiguous. The last part of the DNA fits TRBJ2-7 better; the J call may be wrong. The CDR3 covers 15 residues. Germline assignment: CDR1 SEHNR and CDR2 FQNEAQ (reference sequence). The CDR3 bases are TGTGCCAGCAGCTTAGAAAGGAGCTCCTACAATGAGCAGTACTTC. Translation gives CASSLERSSYNEQYF.